Reported below is one TCR beta chain. Antigen: not known. The sample belongs to a study of persistence of HIV-infected CD4 T cells. Across the study: CD4+ T cells responding to CMV or HIV-1 Gag were isolated. General study findings and limits: TCR analyses could not target the rare provirus-carrying CMV-responding cells.

The immunoSEQ assay was version 4, run in survey mode. Genomic DNA was diluted to around 10 ng/uL, up to 1 ug per sample. Libraries were prepared by immunoSEQ multiplex PCR; TCRdb keeps only in-frame clonotypes and omits some of them. The data contain approximately 40,000 clones, 78% of them seen just once; the ten biggest clones take up more than 13%. Germline CDR1 reads KGHSH; CDR2 reads LQKENI. Trimming stripped 5 bases from V and 4 bases from J, with 18 bases between. CDR3 length: 15 residues. Cells were stimulated with overlapping HIV-1 Gag 15-mer peptides. Sorted nonresponding memory CD4+ T cells were CD40L-negative, CD69-negative, CD45RO-high. Donors had CD4+ T cell counts above 400 cells/uL and were CMV-seropositive.

V and J are TRBV18 and TRBJ2-7, with a weak D call TRBD2 (5 bases). The input for sequencing was CD4+ T cells sorted from PBMCs after approximately 19-hour stimulation, taken from a patient who received antiretroviral therapy. The TCR sequence derives from an adult man with HIV who was CMV-seropositive. The CDR3 DNA reads TGTGCCAGCTCATTGAACGGGGATGTGGCGTACGAGCAGTACTTC. Its translation: CASSLNGDVAYEQYF. The variable domain in full, completed from reference TRBV18 and TRBJ2-7, reads NAGVMQNPRHLVRRRGQEARLRCSPMKGHSHVYWYRQLPEEGLKFMVYLQKENIIDESGMPKERFSAEFPKEGPSILRIQQVVRGDSAAYFCASSLNGDVAYEQYFGPGTRLTVT.